This entry lists 23 T cell receptor beta chains sequenced from one sample in a study of regulatory T cells in long-lasting Graves disease (TCRdb year 2021). Libraries were built with multiplex PCR. TCRdb names Illumina HiSeq 4000 as the instrument used. TCR beta libraries were built with iRepertoire HTBI primers and Arm-PCR amplification of CDR3 regions. TCRdb reran the public reads through fastp at Q25 and MiXCR, keeping productive beta chains. Duplicate CDR3 protein sequences are folded into a single record with the most common DNA and genes. This sample gives approximately 540,000 distinct CDR3 sequences in total; more than 10% of them show up just once. The ten largest clones represent around 10% of the sample. The time point label on this specimen signifies: newly diagnosed GD, antithyroid drugs for less than 3 months. For both TCR sequencing and RNA sequencing, RNA was extracted from PBMCs in TRIzol.

The same data also went into a second study, on T cells in Graves' hyperthyroidism and ophthalmopathy.

The sample here was peripheral blood mononuclear cells (PBMCs), taken at new diagnosis, from a patient treated with antithyroid drugs. These receptors all stem from a young woman with Graves disease. Donor details come from another sample of the same person, matched by shared clones.

This clonotype came up a few times. The V and J genes are TRBV14 and TRBJ2-7; 7 bases map to TRBD2. The germline CDR1 and CDR2 sequences are SGHDN and FVKESK. This CDR3 comprises 15 residues. The trim removed 1 base at V and 3 bases at J, leaving 6 bases unmatched. The CDR3: CASSQGLALDYEQYF. Here the CDR3 DNA reads TGTGCCAGCAGCCAAGGACTAGCCCTAGACTACGAGCAGTACTTC.

The rearrangement uses TRBV6-1 and TRBJ2-1, with 12 bases lining up with TRBD2. Germline V lookup: CDR1 MNHNS, CDR2 SASEGT. The CDR3 is 17 residues long. V gave up 8 bases and J gave up 2 bases; unmatched junction bases: 10. This CDR3 is CASADRGLAGPYNEQFF. CDR3 sequence (DNA): TGTGCCAGCGCGGATAGGGGACTAGCGGGCCCCTACAATGAGCAGTTCTTC.

In its sample, this clonotype was seen many times. The chain combines TRBV2 with TRBJ2-5; D gene ambiguous. Trimming removed 6 bases from V and 7 bases from J, with 18 bases in between. This CDR3 contains 14 residues. Germline loops: CDR1 SNHLY, CDR2 FYNNEI. The CDR3 here is CASSVRPDVGTQYF. In DNA, the CDR3 is TGTGCCAGCAGCGTCAGGCCGGACGTGGGGACCCAGTACTTC.

V and J are TRBV15 and TRBJ2-7; no clear D. The CDR3 is made up of 15 amino acids. The V and J ends lost 0 bases and 2 bases respectively, with 11 bases between them. CDR1 LNHNV and CDR2 YYDKDF come from the germline V gene (reference sequence). CDR3 amino acids: CATSRELGWAYEQYF. For the CDR3, the DNA is TGTGCCACCAGCAGAGAATTGGGTTGGGCCTACGAGCAGTACTTC.

This clonotype was recorded a few times. This rearrangement joins TRBV27 to TRBJ2-1; tentatively, D is TRBD1 (5 bases). The CDR3 has 15 amino acids. With 5 bases removed from V and 4 bases from J, the gap between germline ends came to 15 bases. The germline V gene encodes CDR1 MNHEY and CDR2 SMNVEV (reference sequence). CDR3 coding DNA: TGTGCCAGCAGTCCCAGACAGAACTTATACAATGAGCAGTTCTTC. It translates to CASSPRQNLYNEQFF.

This clonotype appeared many times. The rearrangement links TRBV12-3 or TRBV12-4 to TRBJ1-2; D is possibly TRBD1 (5 bases). There are 15 residues in the CDR3. V was shortened by 4 bases and J by 8 bases, with 20 bases between the two germline ends. CDR3 sequence: CASSSGDSLKRGYTF. CDR3 bases: TGTGCCAGCAGTTCGGGGGACTCCCTTAAGAGGGGCTACACCTTC.

The J gene is TRBJ1-4, the V gene TRBV18; no definite D call. The germline V gene encodes CDR1 KGHSH and CDR2 LQKENI. The CDR3 is made up of 16 amino acids. The ends were cut back, 1 base at V and 0 bases at J, with 9 bases in the middle. The CDR3 here is CASSPQSEATNEKLFF. The DNA for the CDR3 is TGTGCCAGCTCACCACAATCAGAGGCAACTAATGAAAAACTGTTTTTT. Complete variable domain (other parts from reference TRBV18 and TRBJ1-4): NAGVMQNPRHLVRRRGQEARLRCSPMKGHSHVYWYRQLPEEGLKFMVYLQKENIIDESGMPKERFSAEFPKEGPSILRIQQVVRGDSAAYFCASSPQSEATNEKLFFGSGTQLSVL.

This clonotype was observed at least ten times. This rearrangement joins TRBV5-1 to TRBJ2-2, with TRBD1 matching over 9 bases. V gave up 2 bases and J gave up 0 bases; unmatched junction bases: 2. This CDR3 spans 16 amino acids. Per the germline V gene, CDR1 is SGHRS and CDR2 is YFSETQ. DNA for the CDR3: TGCGCCAGCAGCTTCCGGACAGGGGCGAACACCGGGGAGCTGTTTTTT. This gives the protein CASSFRTGANTGELFF.

In its sample, this clonotype was seen many times. This chain's CDR3 is CASSWEGDGLANTQYF. The CDR3 DNA reads as TGTGCCAGCAGTTGGGAGGGGGACGGTTTGGCAAATACGCAGTATTTT. The chain recombines TRBV12-3 or TRBV12-4 with TRBJ2-3; possibly TRBD2 for D (7 bases). V was cut by 4 bases and J by 7 bases, with 21 bases left in between. This CDR3 contains 16 residues.

This clonotype came up a few times. This rearrangement joins TRBV18 to TRBJ1-5, with 8 bases aligning to TRBD1. The CDR3 loop spans 15 amino acids. Trimming at V came to 3 bases and at J to 5 bases, leaving 6 bases not matched to a gene. Germline CDR1 KGHSH, CDR2 LQKENI. The CDR3 sequence is CASSPGTGEYQPQHF. DNA for the CDR3: TGTGCCAGCTCACCCGGGACAGGAGAATATCAGCCCCAGCATTTT.

On this clonotype itself: This may come from a read error, since a much larger clone is one base off. The V call is TRBV5-1, the J call TRBJ2-7, with D hard to call. Per germline, CDR1 SGHRS and CDR2 YFSETQ. The CDR3 is 14 residues long. DNA of the CDR3: TGCGCCAGCAGCTTGGACTCGAGCTCCTACGAGCAGTGCTTC. Its translation: CASSLDSSSYEQCF. The whole variable domain, remainder taken from reference TRBV5-1 and TRBJ2-7, is KAGVTQTPRYLIKTRGQQVTLSCSPISGHRSVSWYQQTPGQGLQFLFEYFSETQRNKGNFPGRFSGRQFSNSRSEMNVSTLELGDSALYLCASSLDSSSYEQCFGPGTRLTVT.

The sample holds many counts of this clonotype. The chain uses TRBV12-3 or TRBV12-4 and TRBJ2-7, with D tentatively TRBD1 (6 bases). This CDR3 is built from 16 residues. Trimming shortened V by 8 bases and J by 3 bases, and 23 bases separated the two germline ends. As DNA, the CDR3 is TGTGCCAGCCGAAAGGATACAGGGAAATCGTTCTACGAGCAGTACTTC. It specifies CASRKDTGKSFYEQYF.

This clonotype was observed at least ten times. This chain joins TRBV12-3 or TRBV12-4 and TRBJ1-2; tentatively, D is TRBD1 (6 bases). V was clipped by 5 bases and J by 5 bases, with 12 bases between them. CDR3 length equals 13 residues. The CDR3 coding sequence is TGTGCCAGCAGTCCGGGACAACAATATGGCTACACCTTC. Translation gives CASSPGQQYGYTF.

This clonotype was picked up many times. The chain carries TRBV19 and TRBJ1-5; no reliable D call. The CDR3 is 13 residues long. CDR1 and CDR2 (germline): LNHDA, SQIVND (reference sequence). Trimming left V 5 bases short and J 6 bases short, with 11 bases between. The CDR3 sequence is CASSWEGGQPQHF. The CDR3 coding sequence is TGTGCCAGTAGTTGGGAGGGAGGTCAGCCCCAGCATTTT. Looking up the rest from reference TRBV19 and TRBJ1-5 gives the full variable domain: DGGITQSPKYLFRKEGQNVTLSCEQNLNHDAMYWYRQDPGQGLRLIYYSQIVNDFQKGDIAEGYSVSREKKESFPLTVTSAQKNPTAFYLCASSWEGGQPQHFGDGTRLSIL.

The rearrangement joins TRBV18 to TRBJ1-2, with D perhaps TRBD1 (5 bases). The CDR3 extends over 15 amino acids. Trimming took 3 bases from V and 7 from J, leaving 18 bases between them. Germline CDR1 reads KGHSH; CDR2 reads LQKENI. This CDR3 reads CASSPRSGGDGGYTF. The DNA for the CDR3 is TGTGCCAGCTCACCTCGGAGTGGGGGGGACGGTGGCTACACCTTC. Variable domain in full (rest from reference TRBV18 and TRBJ1-2): NAGVMQNPRHLVRRRGQEARLRCSPMKGHSHVYWYRQLPEEGLKFMVYLQKENIIDESGMPKERFSAEFPKEGPSILRIQQVVRGDSAAYFCASSPRSGGDGGYTFGSGTRLTVV.

The V call is TRBV27, the J call TRBJ2-5; D gene ambiguous. V lost 2 bases to trimming and J lost 5 bases, with 12 bases between them. From germline, CDR1 is MNHEY and CDR2 SMNVEV (reference sequence). The length of the CDR3 is 14 residues. This CDR3 reads CASSLNPSQETQYF. As DNA, the CDR3 is TGTGCCAGCAGTTTAAACCCTAGTCAGGAGACCCAGTACTTC.

This clonotype was counted many times. The CDR3: CASSPSPQTAFF. The CDR3 DNA sequence: TGTGCCAGCTCACCGTCCCCACAGACCGCTTTCTTT. This chain joins TRBV18 and TRBJ1-1; D call uncertain. Per the germline V gene, CDR1 is KGHSH and CDR2 is LQKENI. There are 12 residues in the CDR3. Trimming pared 3 bases from V and 11 bases from J, leaving 13 bases between.

This clonotype came up many times. CDR3 residues: CASSVALAGGVNEQFF. DNA of the CDR3: TGTGCCAGCAGCGTAGCACTAGCGGGAGGAGTCAATGAGCAGTTCTTC. The V call is TRBV9, the J call TRBJ2-1, with 12 bases that match TRBD2. Trimming cost V 0 bases and J 6 bases; bases outside gene matches: 4. This CDR3 comprises 16 residues. CDR1 SGDLS and CDR2 YYNGEE come from the germline V gene.

The rearrangement joins TRBV7-9 to TRBJ1-3; the D is unclear. The CDR3 has 16 residues. V was trimmed by 1 base and J by 0 bases, leaving 10 bases between them. Germline CDR1 SEHNR, CDR2 FQNEAQ (reference sequence). The CDR3 DNA sequence: TGTGCCAGCAGCTTAGGCCGGGTCGACTCTGGAAACACCATATATTTT. Amino acids: CASSLGRVDSGNTIYF.

This clonotype has at least ten counts. The rearrangement joins TRBV12-3 or TRBV12-4 to TRBJ1-6; tentative D call: TRBD1 (5 bases). The CDR3 runs 14 residues. Deletions cut 8 bases from V and 5 bases from J, with 13 bases between. CDR3 sequence reads: CASLKWGDNSPLHF. The CDR3 DNA is TGTGCCAGCCTTAAGTGGGGGGATAATTCACCCCTCCACTTT.

This clonotype was detected only a few times. This may stem from a read error, because a much larger clone lies one nucleotide away. The V and J genes are TRBV11-2 and TRBJ2-7; D is possibly TRBD2 (5 bases). This CDR3 region has 11 residues. The germline CDR1 and CDR2 sequences are SGHAT and FQNNGV. The CDR3 DNA follows: TGTACCAGCAGAGATGGACTTGTACAGTACTTC. Translation gives CTSRDGLVQYF.

This clonotype was seen more than once but under ten times. V is TRBV10-3 and J is TRBJ1-2; 11 nucleotides align to TRBD1. After removal of 6 bases from V and 2 bases from J, the junction contained 5 bases not matched to a gene. Germline values: CDR1 ENHRY, CDR2 SYGVKD. This CDR3 contains 15 residues. The CDR3 sequence: CAISGRDRGNYGYTF. DNA of the CDR3: TGTGCCATCAGCGGCCGGGACAGGGGGAACTATGGCTACACCTTC.

This clonotype was detected ten times or more. The V call is TRBV2, the J call TRBJ2-5; D is perhaps TRBD2 (5 bases). The J call could be wrong; TRBJ2-1 is a better fit for the DNA end. From germline, CDR1 is SNHLY and CDR2 FYNNEI. This CDR3 has 15 amino acids. The CDR3 nucleotides are TGTGCCAGCAGTGGAGGCATGGTAGCGAGGAATGAGCAGTTCTTC. Protein sequence: CASSGGMVARNEQFF.